This TCR beta chain was sequenced in a study of cytomegalovirus exposure and HLA in healthy donors. Turning to the study itself: Of 398 genotyped donors, more than 75% clustered with self-reported Caucasian donors. Notes on the study in general: In vitro, a few CMV-associated chains proved specific for CMV antigens. A later analysis found most CMV-associated TCR beta chains apparently HLA-restricted. Association of roughly 18,000 TCR beta sequences with HLA alleles was found at 0.05 false discovery rate in a later analysis.

With respect to this clone: Its antigen is currently unknown.

Germline V gives CDR1 LGHNA, CDR2 YNFKEQ. V gave up 6 bases and J gave up 4 bases; unmatched junction bases: 5. The CDR3 runs 14 residues. 60 Vbeta and 13 Jbeta primers were used in PCR. Produced via immunoSEQ multiplex PCR; TCRdb's table is partial and in-frame only. Of about 150,000 clones listed, 70% to 80% were seen once; the top ten hold 9.5% to 15%. The clonotype comes from a man aged 25-40 years in good health and CMV-seropositive. The chain recombines TRBV4-2 with TRBJ2-2; 7 bases map to TRBD1. The sample consisted of PBMCs. CDR3 amino acids: CASRTGLATGELFF. CDR3 in DNA: TGTGCCAGCAGGACAGGGTTGGCCACCGGGGAGCTGTTTTTT.